Following are 26 T cell receptor beta chains from one sample sequenced in a study of shared clonotypes between healthy human individuals. Generated by immunoSEQ multiplex PCR, the TCRdb table keeps only in-frame clones and is missing some. The sample yields approximately 500,000 clones, roughly 95% seen once. Sequencing used naive CD4+ T cells sorted from blood. The subset: CD45RA+ positively selected. The receptors originated from a woman under 40 in good health.

The chain combines TRBV6-1 with TRBJ2-3, with 10 bases that match TRBD1. The length of the CDR3 is 17 residues. Germline loops: CDR1 MNHNS, CDR2 SASEGT. Losses at the gene ends were 6 bases for V and 2 bases for J; bases not matched to a gene: 11. As DNA, the CDR3 is TGTGCCAGCAGAGAAAGGACAGGGGGATGGGCCACAGATACGCAGTATTTT. Amino acid sequence: CASRERTGGWATDTQYF.

The V call is TRBV19, the J call TRBJ1-3, with TRBD1 as a possible D gene (5 bases). Trimming removed 9 bases at V and 0 bases at J, with 9 bases between. The CDR3 has 13 amino acids. The germline gives CDR1 LNHDA, CDR2 SQIVND (reference sequence). The DNA of the CDR3 is TGTGCCAGCCTCCAGGGCTCTGGAAACACCATATATTTT. Protein sequence: CASLQGSGNTIYF.

The V call is TRBV7-9, the J call TRBJ1-5; D call uncertain. The CDR3 spans 13 residues. CDR1 and CDR2 (germline): SEHNR, FQNEAQ (reference sequence). Trimming removed 5 bases from V and 5 bases from J, with 10 bases in between. The CDR3 is CASSPANDQPQHF. CDR3 nucleotides: TGTGCCAGCAGCCCCGCGAACGATCAGCCCCAGCATTTT.

The chain employs TRBV4-2 and TRBJ2-1, with D possibly TRBD2 on 7 matching bases. This CDR3 comprises 17 residues. Germline CDR1 LGHNA, CDR2 YNFKEQ. Trimming pared 3 bases from V and 7 bases from J, leaving 22 bases between. In nucleotides, the CDR3 is TGTGCCAGCAGCCATTCCTGGGAAGGGGGAGCGGGAAATGAGCAGTTCTTC. It encodes CASSHSWEGGAGNEQFF.

The chain has TRBV18 and TRBJ2-7; D remains unclear. CDR1 KGHSH and CDR2 LQKENI come from the germline V gene. Deletions cut 6 bases from V and 0 bases from J, with 9 bases between. This CDR3 is 13 amino acids long. The DNA for the CDR3 is TGTGCCAGCTCCGCCCCTGACTCCTACGAGCAGTACTTC. It yields the protein CASSAPDSYEQYF.

The J gene is TRBJ2-7, the V gene TRBV29-1; no definite D call. The CDR3 extends over 11 amino acids. The V gene lost 3 bases and the J gene lost 3 bases, with 6 bases spanning the gap. Germline V gives CDR1 SQVTM, CDR2 ANQGSEA. The CDR3 DNA is TGCAGCGTTGATGAAGGCTACGAGCAGTACTTC. Protein product: CSVDEGYEQYF.

The chain has TRBV28 and TRBJ2-7; possibly TRBD2 for D (6 bases). The length of the CDR3 is 15 residues. Germline V CDR1 and CDR2: MDHEN, SYDVKM. Trimming took off 5 bases at V and 2 bases at J, with 16 bases between the two ends. CDR3 nucleotide sequence: TGTGCCAGCAGTCCCGCCCGAGCGGGCCCCTACGAGCAGTACTTC. Translated, it gives CASSPARAGPYEQYF. Drawing the rest from reference TRBV28 and TRBJ2-7, the complete variable domain is DVKVTQSSRYLVKRTGEKVFLECVQDMDHENMFWYRQDPGLGLRLIYFSYDVKMKEKGDIPEGYSVSREKKERFSLILESASTNQTSMYLCASSPARAGPYEQYFGPGTRLTVT.

In its sample, this clone was seen once. The chain carries TRBV11-3 and TRBJ2-5; the D call may be TRBD1 or TRBD2 (5 bases each). With 4 bases removed from V and 1 base from J, the gap between germline ends came to 13 bases. Per germline, CDR1 SGHNT and CDR2 YENEEA. This CDR3 is built from 15 residues. Here the CDR3 DNA reads TGTGCCAGCAGCTCGATCCGGGACCCCCAAGAGACCCAGTACTTC. It specifies CASSSIRDPQETQYF.

This sequence joins TRBV28 and TRBJ1-1; 10 bases line up with TRBD1. Per germline, CDR1 MDHEN and CDR2 SYDVKM. The junction had 14 bases not matched to a gene; V was cut back by 7 bases and J by 0 bases. This CDR3 comprises 18 residues. CDR3 sequence: CASTLPPGQGYMNTEAFF. CDR3 bases: TGTGCCAGCACCCTCCCCCCGGGACAGGGGTACATGAACACTGAAGCTTTCTTT.

The chain's CDR3 is CASSADRADEAFF. For the CDR3, the DNA is TGCGCCAGCAGCGCGGACAGGGCTGATGAAGCTTTCTTT. The chain employs TRBV4-1 and TRBJ1-1; TRBD1 aligns across 8 bases. With 5 bases clipped from V and 7 bases from J, the junction kept 6 bases outside the gene matches. Per the germline V gene, CDR1 is MGHRA and CDR2 is YSYEKL. CDR3 length equals 13 residues.

The table lists this clone with a count of one. V is TRBV11-1 and J is TRBJ2-5; D is possibly TRBD2 (5 bases). The CDR3 has 13 amino acids. Germline V gene data show CDR1 as SGHAT and CDR2 as FQDESV (reference sequence). Trimming stripped 0 bases from V and 4 bases from J, with 6 bases between. The CDR3 reads CASSLAGAETQYF. CDR3 DNA: TGTGCCAGCAGCTTAGCGGGAGCAGAGACCCAGTACTTC.

The V gene is TRBV9, the J gene TRBJ1-6, with D possibly matching TRBD1 (5 bases). Germline values: CDR1 SGDLS, CDR2 YYNGEE. This CDR3 has 14 residues. V was shortened by 0 bases and J by 7 bases, with 8 bases between the two germline ends. The CDR3 loop reads CASSVGGENSPLHF. The CDR3 nucleotides read TGTGCCAGCAGCGTAGGGGGGGAAAATTCACCCCTCCACTTT.

The J gene is TRBJ1-1, the V gene TRBV7-9; TRBD1 matches at 7 bases. CDR1 SEHNR and CDR2 FQNEAQ come from the germline V gene (reference sequence). Unmatched junction bases numbered 12, after V lost 4 bases and J lost 4 bases. The CDR3 spans 16 residues. CDR3: CASSSKPYRGATEAFF. The CDR3 nucleotides read TGTGCCAGCAGCTCTAAACCCTACAGGGGTGCCACTGAAGCTTTCTTT.

The gene calls are TRBV6-6 and TRBJ1-4; D not resolved. Trimming took off 6 bases at V and 5 bases at J, with 4 bases between the two ends. There are 11 residues in the CDR3. CDR1 is MNHNY and CDR2 is SVGAGI in the germline V gene (reference sequence). The CDR3 sequence: CASSENEKLFF. The CDR3 coding sequence is TGTGCCAGCAGCGAGAATGAAAAACTGTTTTTT.

The J gene is TRBJ2-7, the V gene TRBV6-6; tentative D call: TRBD2 (5 bases). The germline CDR1 and CDR2 sequences are MNHNY and SVGAGI (reference sequence). CDR3 size: 14 residues. V was clipped by 3 bases and J by 5 bases, with 14 bases between them. The DNA of the CDR3 is TGTGCCAGCAGTTATCGGCCTAGCTCTGACGAGCAGTACTTC. It codes for CASSYRPSSDEQYF.

This clone has only a few counts. V gene TRBV27 combines with J gene TRBJ1-5; unclear D gene. V lost 5 bases and J 2 bases, leaving 7 bases between the germline ends. CDR1 and CDR2 (germline): MNHEY, SMNVEV (reference sequence). The length of the CDR3 is 13 residues. The chain's CDR3 is CASSTTRNQPQHF. The DNA of the CDR3 is TGTGCCAGCAGTACGACACGCAATCAGCCCCAGCATTTT.

The chain recombines TRBV10-3 with TRBJ2-2; 10 nucleotides match TRBD2. Germline loops: CDR1 ENHRY, CDR2 SYGVKD. The CDR3 contains 18 residues. Trimming at V came to 2 bases and at J to 6 bases, leaving 12 bases not matched to a gene. This chain's CDR3 is CAISERASGGRGPGELFF. CDR3 bases: TGTGCCATCAGTGAGCGGGCTAGCGGGGGAAGGGGGCCCGGGGAGCTGTTTTTT.

The chain is built from TRBV4-1 and TRBJ2-3; D call uncertain. The CDR3 is made up of 15 amino acids. The V gene's germline CDR1 is MGHRA and CDR2 YSYEKL. The V end lost 0 bases, the J end lost 1 base, and 8 bases lay between the germline ends. CDR3 in amino acids: CASSQDWARTDTQYF. CDR3 DNA: TGCGCCAGCAGCCAAGATTGGGCCCGCACAGATACGCAGTATTTT.

The V and J genes are TRBV30 and TRBJ1-5, with D maybe TRBD1 (5 bases). V lost 0 bases to trimming and J lost 0 bases, with 15 bases between them. CDR3 length equals 17 residues. CDR1 and CDR2 (germline): GTSNPN, SVGIG (reference sequence). As DNA, the CDR3 is TGTGCCTGGAGTGTAAGCGCAGGGCTTTATAGCAATCAGCCCCAGCATTTT. It translates to CAWSVSAGLYSNQPQHF.

The V and J genes are TRBV6-5 and TRBJ1-2, with TRBD1 identical over 7 bases. The V and J ends lost 8 bases and 6 bases, in that order; junction bases with no gene match: 9. The CDR3 is 13 amino acids. The germline V gene has CDR1 MNHEY and CDR2 SVGAGI. CDR3 protein: CASGGDRAHGYTF. The CDR3 bases are TGTGCCAGCGGGGGTGACAGGGCCCATGGCTACACCTTC.

The gene calls are TRBV28 and TRBJ2-7; no firm D call. Germline V gene lookup returns CDR1 MDHEN and CDR2 SYDVKM. Trimming removed 4 bases from V and 5 bases from J, with 15 bases in between. The CDR3 extends over 14 amino acids. CDR3 protein: CASSSPTLSNEQYF. In nucleotides, the CDR3 is TGTGCCAGCAGTTCCCCGACCCTTTCGAACGAGCAGTACTTC.

The chain joins TRBV28 to TRBJ2-2; no clear D. The V end was cut by 2 bases, the J end by 7 bases, with 5 bases between. This CDR3 is built from 12 residues. The germline V gene encodes CDR1 MDHEN and CDR2 SYDVKM. The CDR3 spells CASSLTVGELFF. The CDR3 region has the DNA TGTGCCAGCAGTTTAACAGTCGGGGAGCTGTTTTTT.

This clone was seen only once. V usage is TRBV5-1 and J usage is TRBJ2-3; 10 bases line up with TRBD2. CDR1 SGHRS and CDR2 YFSETQ come from the germline V gene. Trimming cost V 2 bases and J 6 bases; bases outside gene matches: 3. The CDR3 sequence is 14 residues long. CDR3: CASSLTSGMDTQYF. DNA for the CDR3: TGCGCCAGCAGCTTAACTAGCGGGATGGATACGCAGTATTTT.

This sequence joins TRBV28 and TRBJ2-1; TRBD2 might be the D (6 bases). The V and J ends lost 10 bases and 4 bases respectively, with 14 bases between them. Germline V CDR1 and CDR2: MDHEN, SYDVKM. This CDR3 region has 13 residues. CDR3 residues: CANHREWYNEQFF. In DNA, the CDR3 is TGTGCCAACCACCGGGAGTGGTACAATGAGCAGTTCTTC.

The sample holds one count of this clone. V and J are TRBV7-3 and TRBJ2-5, with 13 bases matching TRBD2. The CDR3 covers 16 residues. V gave up 4 bases and J gave up 3 bases; unmatched junction bases: 5. The germline CDR1 and CDR2 sequences are SGHTA and FQGTGA. The CDR3: CASSSWTSGGKETQYF. CDR3 DNA sequence: TGTGCCAGCAGCTCTTGGACTAGCGGGGGAAAAGAGACCCAGTACTTC.

The gene calls are TRBV27 and TRBJ1-4; unclear D gene. Per the germline V gene, CDR1 is MNHEY and CDR2 is SMNVEV (reference sequence). Trimming took off 4 bases at V and 0 bases at J, with 6 bases between the two ends. The CDR3 length is 14 residues. The CDR3 sequence: CASSWAATNEKLFF. The CDR3 bases are TGTGCCAGCAGTTGGGCCGCAACTAATGAAAAACTGTTTTTT.